The 4 T cell receptor beta chains in this list originate from one sample, sequenced in a study of blood T cell repertoires in COVID-19. Here immunoSEQ multiplex PCR was the method, and the copy in TCRdb shows in-frame clones only, minus some. Among roughly 100,000 clones listed, roughly 90% were seen once. Sequencing input: peripheral blood. These receptors all stem from a woman aged 60-70 years with acute or convalescent COVID-19.

This clone was detected once. The rearrangement uses TRBV6-5 and TRBJ1-5; a weak D match, TRBD1 (6 bases). This CDR3 comprises 13 residues. Trimming cost V 6 bases and J 7 bases, with 13 bases left between them. Germline V gene sequence: CDR1 MNHEY, CDR2 SVGAGI. In nucleotides, the CDR3 is TGTGCCAGCAGCCCAAACAGGGACCAGCCCCAGCATTTT. It codes for CASSPNRDQPQHF.

Remarks on this clone: Other DNA sequences in the sample encode the same CDR3. The rearrangement joins TRBV14 to TRBJ1-4, with D perhaps TRBD1 (6 bases). The CDR3 totals 15 residues. Germline-derived CDR1 and CDR2 are SGHDN and FVKESK. V lost 2 bases and J 1 base, leaving 8 bases between the germline ends. This CDR3 reads CASSQQQGTNEKLFF. CDR3 nucleotides: TGTGCCAGCAGCCAACAACAGGGAACTAATGAAAAACTGTTTTTT.

The chain uses TRBV6-5 and TRBJ1-6, with 10 bases that match TRBD1. Germline CDR1 is MNHEY and CDR2 is SVGAGI. The junction had 7 bases not matched to a gene; V was cut back by 6 bases and J by 8 bases. CDR3 length equals 15 residues. Here the CDR3 DNA reads TGTGCCAGCAGCCGCCAGGGACAGGGGTATTCACCCCTCCACTTT. This codes for CASSRQGQGYSPLHF.

This chain joins TRBV7-9 and TRBJ2-7; the match to TRBD2 covers 11 bases. Unmatched junction bases numbered 7, after V lost 5 bases and J lost 1 base. Germline CDR1 and CDR2: SEHNR and FQNEAQ (reference sequence). The CDR3 covers 16 residues. This chain's CDR3 is CASSAAGTSGSYEQYF. The CDR3 coding sequence is TGTGCCAGCAGCGCTGCCGGGACTAGCGGTTCCTACGAGCAGTACTTC. Complete variable domain (other parts from reference TRBV7-9 and TRBJ2-7): DTGVSQNPRHKITKRGQNVTFRCDPISEHNRLYWYRQTLGQGPEFLTYFQNEAQLEKSRLLSDRFSAERPKGSFSTLEIQRTEQGDSAMYLCASSAAGTSGSYEQYFGPGTRLTVT.